This T cell receptor (beta chain) was identified in a study of T cell responses to AZD1222 COVID-19 vaccine. Overall study findings and caveats: Spike-specific TCR breadth and depth both grew after two AZD1222 doses. Mostly white British, mostly female donors; authors suggested clonal diversity may be underestimated.

Sequencing was performed with immunoSEQ multiplex PCR; in TCRdb, only in-frame clones are kept and a portion is missing. The data contain roughly 140,000 clones, roughly 90% of them singletons. As to this clone: Its matching antigen is unknown.

This specimen was peripheral blood, taken on day 0 of AZD1222 vaccination. The origin of this receptor is an adult in good health.

This chain's CDR3 is CASSHPAGAEQFF. DNA for the CDR3: TGTGCCAGCAGTCACCCAGCGGGAGCAGAGCAGTTCTTC. This chain uses TRBV28 with TRBJ2-1; 8 positions match TRBD2. The CDR3 is made up of 13 amino acids. Trimming took 5 bases from V and 10 from J; bases not matched to a gene: 7. CDR1 is MDHEN, CDR2 SYDVKM, per germline.